This section outlines one TCR beta chain sequence together with its context. Its antigen is not identified. The CDR3 consists of 14 residues. Germline V lookup: CDR1 SGHAT, CDR2 FQNNGV. Trimming stripped 1 base from V and 5 bases from J, with 12 bases between. The method was immunoSEQ multiplex PCR; TCRdb's version includes in-frame clones alone and lacks a portion of them. The data hold about 180,000 clones, with 85% to 90% observed a single time. The data stem from a study of cytomegalovirus exposure and HLA in healthy donors. The wider study: A subsequent analysis reported that the 120 validation repertoires were produced on the same platform that had also been used for the 600 to 700 first-cohort repertoires.

General study findings and limits: According to a subsequent analysis, TCR clusters from the first cohort were inclined to appear together in the roughly 130 validation repertoires. Many donors shared some public TCRs, even though most TCR sequences were rare. In vitro experiments confirmed that three CMV-associated chains were specific for CMV antigens.

The sequenced sample was PBMCs. The sequence was collected from a woman in her twenties or thirties in good health and CMV-seronegative. This chain uses TRBV11-2 with TRBJ2-7; D not certain. The CDR3 sequence is CASSLATAPHEQYF. CDR3 in DNA: TGTGCCAGCAGCTTAGCTACCGCTCCCCACGAGCAGTACTTC. Combining the CDR3 with reference TRBV11-2 and TRBJ2-7 gives the whole variable domain EAGVAQSPRYKIIEKRQSVAFWCNPISGHATLYWYQQILGQGPKLLIQFQNNGVVDDSQLPKDRFSAERLKGVDSTLKIQPAKLEDSAVYLCASSLATAPHEQYFGPGTRLTVT.